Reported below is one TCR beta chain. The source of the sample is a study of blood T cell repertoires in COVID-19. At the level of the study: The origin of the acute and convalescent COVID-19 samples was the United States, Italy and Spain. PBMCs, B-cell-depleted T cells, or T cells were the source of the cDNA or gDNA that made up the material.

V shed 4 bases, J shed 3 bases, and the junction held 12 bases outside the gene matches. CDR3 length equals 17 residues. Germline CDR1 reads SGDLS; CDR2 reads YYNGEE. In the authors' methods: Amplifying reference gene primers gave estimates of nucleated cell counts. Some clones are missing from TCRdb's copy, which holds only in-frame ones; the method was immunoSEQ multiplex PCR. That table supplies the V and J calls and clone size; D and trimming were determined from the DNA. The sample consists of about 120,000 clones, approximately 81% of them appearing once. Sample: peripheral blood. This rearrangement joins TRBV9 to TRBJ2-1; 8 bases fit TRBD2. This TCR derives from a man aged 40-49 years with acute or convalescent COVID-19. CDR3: CASSPVPGGVVYNEQFF. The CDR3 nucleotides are TGTGCCAGCAGCCCTGTACCGGGAGGGGTGGTCTACAATGAGCAGTTCTTC.